This entry lists 32 T cell receptor beta chains sequenced from one sample in a study of vaccination and CD4 T cells after COVID-19. Specified treatment: roughly 10-day PBMC culture with coronavirus spike peptide pools or control peptides (ViraFEST assay). The Oncomine TCR Beta short-read assay was applied to DNA of cultured CD4+ T cells. From the PCR reads, TCRdb called clonotypes with MiXCR, one entry per CDR3 protein. The sample lists around 4,200 distinct CDR3 sequences; 45% to 55% were seen once. Antigens of these TCRs are unknown. Source material: CD4+ T cells from blood, cultured in vitro. The receptors originated from a human donor who had recovered from COVID-19.

CDR3 bases: TGTGCCAGCAGTTACTCCTTTATGAACACTGAAGCTTTCTTT. Translated, it gives CASSYSFMNTEAFF. The chain is built from TRBV6-5 and TRBJ1-1, with D unclear. V was shortened by 0 bases and J by 0 bases, with 5 bases between the two germline ends. The CDR3 consists of 14 residues. Germline CDR1 reads MNHEY; CDR2 reads SVGAGI.

This chain uses TRBV19 with TRBJ1-1; D not resolved. The CDR3 totals 13 residues. CDR1 and CDR2 from the germline V gene are LNHDA and SQIVND (reference sequence). V lost 6 bases and J lost 1, with 9 bases in between. The CDR3 DNA reads TGTGCCAGTAGCGTACAGAGGAACACTGAAGCTTTCTTT. It codes for CASSVQRNTEAFF.

The CDR3 reads CASSPPLGTDTGELFF. CDR3 coding DNA: TGTGCCAGCAGTCCGCCGCTAGGCACGGACACCGGGGAGCTGTTTTTT. The chain employs TRBV6-1 and TRBJ2-2; D not resolved. The CDR3 extends over 16 amino acids. Trimming took 5 bases from V and 3 from J, leaving 16 bases between them. Germline V gene lookup returns CDR1 MNHNS and CDR2 SASEGT.

The rearrangement joins TRBV2 to TRBJ1-5; 7 nucleotides align to TRBD1. Germline CDR1 reads SNHLY; CDR2 reads FYNNEI. The V segment lost 4 bases and the J segment 7 bases; nucleotides outside the gene matches: 10. This CDR3 comprises 15 residues. CDR3 amino acids: CASSAEGAGAQPQHF. CDR3 nucleotide sequence: TGTGCCAGCAGTGCCGAGGGGGCGGGCGCACAGCCCCAGCATTTT.

The V call is TRBV20-1, the J call TRBJ2-7; 10 bases fit TRBD1. With 0 bases clipped from V and 5 bases from J, the junction kept 16 bases outside the gene matches. The CDR3 totals 18 residues. Germline V lookup: CDR1 DFQATT, CDR2 SNEGSKA (reference sequence). CDR3 in amino acids: CSARDLFEYGDRGDEQYF. The CDR3 DNA is TGCAGTGCTAGAGATCTTTTTGAATATGGGGACAGGGGAGACGAGCAGTACTTC.

Judged by abundance, this clonotype is large (0.1 to 1%). The gene calls are TRBV7-2 and TRBJ2-7; weak D call: TRBD2 (5 bases). The V gene's germline CDR1 is SGHTA and CDR2 FQGNSA. This CDR3 region has 12 residues. V gave up 2 bases and J gave up 7 bases, with 9 bases separating them. This chain's CDR3 is CASSLTGWEQYF. Written as DNA, the CDR3 is TGTGCCAGCAGCTTAACGGGGTGGGAGCAGTACTTC.

The chain links TRBV19 to TRBJ2-3, with 10 bases lining up with TRBD1. Germline V CDR1 and CDR2: LNHDA, SQIVND (reference sequence). Losses at the gene ends were 6 bases for V and 5 bases for J; bases not matched to a gene: 8. CDR3 length: 15 amino acids. The DNA for the CDR3 is TGTGCCAGTAGGCGACAGGGGGCTGGGAAAGATACGCAGTATTTT. It is translated as CASRRQGAGKDTQYF.

The sample holds one count of this clonotype. The V gene is TRBV29-1, the J gene TRBJ2-3; D might be TRBD2 (6 bases). Per germline, CDR1 SQVTM and CDR2 ANQGSEA. The CDR3 runs 13 residues. The V end was cut by 3 bases, the J end by 1 base, with 8 bases between. The CDR3: CSVEGGGTDTQYF. The CDR3 DNA sequence: TGCAGCGTTGAGGGCGGGGGCACAGATACGCAGTATTTT.

The gene calls are TRBV7-6 and TRBJ2-3; D remains ambiguous. The germline gives CDR1 SGHVS, CDR2 FNYEAQ. This CDR3 is 13 amino acids long. V shed 0 bases and J shed 4 bases, with 5 bases lying between them. The CDR3 sequence is CASSLARADTQYF. As DNA, the CDR3 is TGTGCCAGCAGCTTAGCTCGAGCAGATACGCAGTATTTT.

The rearrangement uses TRBV6-1 and TRBJ2-3; D unclear. Germline-derived CDR1 and CDR2 are MNHNS and SASEGT. The CDR3 has 13 residues. Trimming removed 7 bases from V and 1 base from J, with 9 bases in between. Here the CDR3 DNA reads TGTGCCAGCACCCTCCCAGGCACAGATACGCAGTATTTT. Its translation is CASTLPGTDTQYF.

This clonotype was seen more than once but under ten times. The chain combines TRBV7-8 with TRBJ1-1; D might be TRBD1 (6 bases). Trimming left V 5 bases short and J 1 base short, with 17 bases between. CDR3 length: 16 amino acids. From germline, CDR1 is SGHVS and CDR2 FQNEAQ. DNA of the CDR3: TGTGCCAGCAGCCGTACCAGGGGACCGCCGAACACTGAAGCTTTCTTT. Translation: CASSRTRGPPNTEAFF.

The chain links TRBV5-1 to TRBJ2-2, with 8 bases that match TRBD1. The CDR3 covers 16 residues. Germline-derived CDR1 and CDR2 are SGHRS and YFSETQ. J gave up 5 bases and V 2 bases, and 8 bases lay outside the gene matches. CDR3 in amino acids: CASSLIDRGYTGELFF. DNA for the CDR3: TGCGCCAGCAGCTTAATCGACAGGGGTTATACCGGGGAGCTGTTTTTT. The full variable domain, with the rest looked up from reference TRBV5-1 and TRBJ2-2, is KAGVTQTPRYLIKTRGQQVTLSCSPISGHRSVSWYQQTPGQGLQFLFEYFSETQRNKGNFPGRFSGRQFSNSRSEMNVSTLELGDSALYLCASSLIDRGYTGELFFGEGSRLTVL.

The chain is built from TRBV7-2 and TRBJ2-5, with 9 bases aligning to TRBD1. Germline-derived CDR1 and CDR2 are SGHTA and FQGNSA. V lost 4 bases to trimming and J lost 0 bases; unmatched junction nucleotides: 9. This CDR3 has 17 residues. The CDR3 nucleotides are TGTGCCAGCAGCTCGACAGGGGGGTCCCGGAACCAAGAGACCCAGTACTTC. Protein: CASSSTGGSRNQETQYF.

This clonotype was seen more than once but under ten times. The chain links TRBV6-1 to TRBJ2-3, with TRBD1 identical over 9 bases. The CDR3 consists of 18 residues. The V segment lost 7 bases and the J segment 3 bases; nucleotides outside the gene matches: 17. Germline CDR1 reads MNHNS; CDR2 reads SASEGT. The CDR3 region is CASNTDHSKGQGTDTQYF. In DNA form, the CDR3 reads TGTGCCAGCAACACAGACCACTCGAAGGGACAGGGAACAGATACGCAGTATTTT.

The chain links TRBV11-2 to TRBJ2-2, with 8 bases aligning to TRBD2. The J segment lost 4 bases and the V segment lost 3 bases, leaving 7 bases of the junction unmatched. Germline loops: CDR1 SGHAT, CDR2 FQNNGV. This CDR3 comprises 16 residues. The CDR3 is CASSFIAGSSTGELFF. The DNA of the CDR3 is TGTGCCAGCAGCTTTATAGCGGGGTCGTCCACCGGGGAGCTGTTTTTT.

This clonotype has only a few counts. The chain has TRBV19 and TRBJ2-5, with TRBD2 as a possible D gene (5 bases). CDR3 length: 13 residues. V lost 6 bases and J lost 5, with 13 bases in between. From germline, CDR1 is LNHDA and CDR2 SQIVND (reference sequence). The CDR3 spells CASRRRRRETQYF. The CDR3 DNA sequence: TGTGCCAGTAGACGGCGTCGGAGGGAGACCCAGTACTTC.

This clonotype was counted a few times. V usage is TRBV11-3 and J usage is TRBJ1-2; the D gene is possibly TRBD1 (6 bases). V was cut by 2 bases and J by 6 bases, with 13 bases left in between. The CDR3 has 14 residues. The V gene's germline CDR1 is SGHNT and CDR2 YENEEA. In DNA, the CDR3 is TGTGCCAGCAGCTTACGGGGGCTCGAAGATGGCTACACCTTC. It yields the protein CASSLRGLEDGYTF. Using reference TRBV11-3 and TRBJ1-2 for the parts outside the CDR3, the full variable domain is EAGVVQSPRYKIIEKKQPVAFWCNPISGHNTLYWYLQNLGQGPELLIRYENEEAVDDSQLPKDRFSAERLKGVDSTLKIQPAELGDSAVYLCASSLRGLEDGYTFGSGTRLTVV.

This clonotype was counted a few times. This chain connects TRBV4-2 to TRBJ2-5; 7 positions match TRBD1. The CDR3 runs 14 residues. After removal of 3 bases from V and 3 bases from J, the junction contained 4 bases not matched to a gene. Per germline, CDR1 LGHNA and CDR2 YNFKEQ. The CDR3 here is CASSQGTAKETQYF. Written as DNA, the CDR3 is TGTGCCAGCAGCCAGGGGACAGCGAAAGAGACCCAGTACTTC.

The J gene is TRBJ1-1, the V gene TRBV11-3; the D gene is possibly TRBD1 (5 bases). The CDR3 is 16 residues long. Trimming cost V 5 bases and J 0 bases, with 16 bases left between them. Germline V CDR1 and CDR2: SGHNT, YENEEA. The CDR3, as DNA: TGTGCCAGCAGCCAAGGGGTGACGGAGATGAACACTGAAGCTTTCTTT. Its protein is CASSQGVTEMNTEAFF. The whole variable domain, filled in from reference TRBV11-3 and TRBJ1-1, reads EAGVVQSPRYKIIEKKQPVAFWCNPISGHNTLYWYLQNLGQGPELLIRYENEEAVDDSQLPKDRFSAERLKGVDSTLKIQPAELGDSAVYLCASSQGVTEMNTEAFFGQGTRLTVV.

The chain employs TRBV2 and TRBJ1-6, with a weak D call TRBD1 (6 bases). CDR1 is SNHLY and CDR2 is FYNNEI in the germline V gene. CDR3 length equals 14 residues. V lost 7 bases and J lost 7, with 14 bases in between. The CDR3 DNA is TGTGCCAGCACCAGACAGGCCGGGAATTCACCCCTCCACTTT. Its protein product is CASTRQAGNSPLHF.

The table lists this clonotype with a count of one. The chain carries TRBV12-3 or TRBV12-4 and TRBJ2-1; TRBD2 agrees at 9 bases. The CDR3 sequence is 16 residues long. V lost 6 bases to trimming and J lost 6 bases; unmatched junction nucleotides: 12. CDR3: CASRTIAGVGRNEQFF. The CDR3 DNA sequence: TGTGCCAGCAGGACCATAGCGGGAGTTGGTCGCAATGAGCAGTTCTTC.

Only a few counts were recorded for this clonotype. The rearrangement joins TRBV29-1 to TRBJ1-1; no clear D. CDR1 and CDR2 (germline): SQVTM, ANQGSEA. Trimming took 4 bases from V and 1 from J, leaving 10 bases between them. CDR3 size: 13 residues. The CDR3 protein is CSVVLGSNTEAFF. Here the CDR3 DNA reads TGCAGCGTTGTTTTAGGGTCGAACACTGAAGCTTTCTTT.

In DNA, the CDR3 is TGTGCGAGTATCTCTGGGGCCAACGTCCTGACTTTC. It codes for CASISGANVLTF. The rearrangement uses TRBV25-1 and TRBJ2-6, with D hard to call. Per the germline V gene, CDR1 is MGHDK and CDR2 is SYGVNS. The CDR3 is 12 amino acids.

This chain joins TRBV20-1 and TRBJ2-3; TRBD2 aligns across 10 bases. This CDR3 is 13 amino acids long. V lost 4 bases and J lost 6; bases outside the gene matches: 4. Germline-derived CDR1 and CDR2 are DFQATT and SNEGSKA (reference sequence). CDR3 sequence (DNA): TGCAGTGCTAACCCAGCGGGAGGGGATACGCAGTATTTT. This codes for CSANPAGGDTQYF.

CDR3 nucleotide sequence: TGTGCCACCAGCAGAGAACAGGGGGATGCCGGGGAGCTGTTTTTT. It yields the protein CATSREQGDAGELFF. This chain connects TRBV15 to TRBJ2-2; 8 nucleotides agree with TRBD1. Germline CDR1 is LNHNV and CDR2 is YYDKDF (reference sequence). V was pared by 0 bases and J by 6 bases, with 3 bases of the junction left unmatched. The CDR3 consists of 15 residues.

The chain employs TRBV27 and TRBJ2-7; D call uncertain. The germline V gene has CDR1 MNHEY and CDR2 SMNVEV (reference sequence). The CDR3 has 15 residues. The germline V and J ends were trimmed by 5 bases and 7 bases, with 21 bases remaining between them. The CDR3 bases are TGTGCCAGCAGTCCAACCCCACATACCGTCCAGGAGCAGTACTTC. This translates into CASSPTPHTVQEQYF.

The V call is TRBV5-1, the J call TRBJ1-1; the D gene is possibly TRBD1 (5 bases). The CDR3 is 16 amino acids. The ends were cut back, 4 bases at V and 1 base at J, with 17 bases in the middle. The germline V gene encodes CDR1 SGHRS and CDR2 YFSETQ. CDR3 nucleotides: TGCGCCAGCAGCCCGGGCCTGGGGCTGACGAACACTGAAGCTTTCTTT. Encoded protein: CASSPGLGLTNTEAFF.

This CDR3 reads CASSLVAGVAEAFF. As DNA, the CDR3 is TGCGCCAGCAGCTTGGTGGCAGGGGTAGCTGAAGCTTTCTTT. The chain couples TRBV5-1 to TRBJ1-1, with a weak D call TRBD1 (6 bases). V was shortened by 0 bases and J by 6 bases, with 12 bases between the two germline ends. The germline CDR1 and CDR2 sequences are SGHRS and YFSETQ. The CDR3 contains 14 residues.

The J gene is TRBJ1-2, the V gene TRBV2; the D is unclear. CDR1 and CDR2 from the germline V gene are SNHLY and FYNNEI. V was trimmed by 3 bases and J by 3 bases, leaving 8 bases between them. The CDR3 extends over 13 amino acids. This CDR3 reads CASSDLPDYGYTF. The DNA for the CDR3 is TGTGCCAGCAGTGACCTCCCGGACTATGGCTACACCTTC.

The table lists this clonotype with a count of one. V is TRBV24-1 and J is TRBJ2-2; no reliable D call. The CDR3 runs to 10 residues. V dropped 12 bases and J dropped 6 bases, with 7 bases sitting between them. The germline V gene encodes CDR1 KGHDR and CDR2 SFDVKD. The CDR3 reads CAHPPGELFF. The CDR3 nucleotides are TGTGCCCACCCGCCCGGGGAGCTGTTTTTT.

The J gene is TRBJ2-6, the V gene TRBV20-1, with D maybe TRBD1 (6 bases). V was shortened by 0 bases and J by 0 bases, with 15 bases between the two germline ends. The CDR3 has 18 amino acids. Germline CDR1 DFQATT, CDR2 SNEGSKA (reference sequence). CDR3 in amino acids: CSARDRTGSASGANVLTF. The CDR3 nucleotides read TGCAGTGCTAGAGATCGAACAGGGTCAGCCTCTGGGGCCAACGTCCTGACTTTC.

The gene calls are TRBV20-1 and TRBJ2-7, with TRBD2 matching 7 bases. V lost 0 bases, J lost 5 bases, and 10 bases stayed unmatched. The CDR3 sequence is 15 residues long. Germline V gene data show CDR1 as DFQATT and CDR2 as SNEGSKA (reference sequence). The CDR3: CSARERGLEENEQYF. CDR3 bases: TGCAGTGCTAGAGAGCGAGGACTAGAAGAAAACGAGCAGTACTTC.